One and the same sample provided the 23 T cell receptor beta chains below, sequenced in a study of cytomegalovirus exposure and HLA in healthy donors. The PCR had 60 Vbeta and 13 Jbeta primers. The protocol was immunoSEQ multiplex PCR, while the TCRdb copy is restricted to in-frame clones and leaves out a portion. The sample lists 70,000 or so clones; 82% were seen once. Sequencing was performed on PBMCs. These receptors were taken from a man between 18 and 35 years old in good health and CMV-seronegative.

The chain uses TRBV4-1 and TRBJ2-3, with 12 bases lining up with TRBD2. V lost 2 bases and J lost 0; bases outside the gene matches: 6. Germline loops: CDR1 MGHRA, CDR2 YSYEKL. The CDR3 is made up of 18 amino acids. The CDR3 here is CASSQSPGLAGSTDTQYF. CDR3 nucleotides: TGCGCCAGCAGCCAAAGCCCGGGACTAGCGGGTAGCACAGATACGCAGTATTTT.

This sequence joins TRBV9 and TRBJ2-7, with 10 bases identical to TRBD1. This CDR3 contains 19 residues. Trimming cost V 4 bases and J 2 bases; bases outside gene matches: 18. Germline V gene data show CDR1 as SGDLS and CDR2 as YYNGEE. CDR3 in DNA: TGTGCCAGCAGCTCACTACCGGGACAGGGGATGGGAAGGACCTACGAGCAGTACTTC. This encodes CASSSLPGQGMGRTYEQYF.

The chain is built from TRBV6-6 and TRBJ2-3; 7 positions agree with TRBD1. This CDR3 comprises 15 residues. Germline lookup yields CDR1 MNHNY and CDR2 SVGAGI (reference sequence). Trimming removed 4 bases from V and 0 bases from J; junction bases left unmatched: 4. The CDR3 DNA follows: TGTGCCAGCAGTTGGACCAGGGGGAGCACAGATACGCAGTATTTT. This translates into CASSWTRGSTDTQYF.

The rearrangement uses TRBV5-4 and TRBJ1-1; unclear D gene. CDR1 and CDR2 from the germline V gene are SGHNT and YYREEE (reference sequence). The CDR3 has 14 amino acids. Trimming shortened V by 2 bases and J by 1 base, and 9 bases separated the two germline ends. The CDR3, as DNA: TGTGCCAGCAGCTTCGCAGGTCGGAACACTGAAGCTTTCTTT. It codes for CASSFAGRNTEAFF.

The chain carries TRBV5-8 and TRBJ2-7; TRBD2 aligns across 7 bases. Germline loops: CDR1 SGHTS, CDR2 YDEGEE. The V gene end was trimmed by 4 bases and the J gene end by 0 bases; junction bases not matched to a gene: 10. This CDR3 comprises 16 residues. CDR3 bases: TGTGCCAGCAGCGCAAAACTGGGGACTATCTCCTACGAGCAGTACTTC. Residues: CASSAKLGTISYEQYF.

The V and J genes are TRBV6-5 and TRBJ1-2; 11 bases align to TRBD1. Germline V gives CDR1 MNHEY, CDR2 SVGAGI. The CDR3 sequence is 16 residues long. The V segment lost 2 bases and the J segment 2 bases; nucleotides outside the gene matches: 4. CDR3 residues: CASSYIRTGGNYGYTF. In DNA form, the CDR3 reads TGTGCCAGCAGTTACATAAGGACAGGGGGCAACTATGGCTACACCTTC.

This chain links TRBV7-2 with TRBJ2-4, with D possibly being TRBD1 (6 bases). Germline assignment: CDR1 SGHTA and CDR2 FQGNSA. V lost 3 bases, J lost 8 bases, and 14 bases lay in between. The CDR3 length is 14 residues. CDR3 sequence (DNA): TGTGCCAGCAGCTTCCAAAAGAAGGGGGACATTCAGTACTTC. This gives the protein CASSFQKKGDIQYF.

V usage is TRBV5-4 and J usage is TRBJ1-4; 8 bases fit TRBD1. The germline V gene has CDR1 SGHNT and CDR2 YYREEE (reference sequence). CDR3 size: 15 residues. V lost 4 bases to trimming and J lost 8 bases; unmatched junction nucleotides: 10. The CDR3 region is CASSLEAGGYEKLFF. CDR3 DNA: TGTGCCAGCAGCCTGGAGGCAGGGGGCTACGAAAAACTGTTTTTT.

The gene calls are TRBV30 and TRBJ1-1; TRBD1 matches at 12 bases. The length of the CDR3 is 13 residues. J was trimmed by 5 bases and V by 8 bases; bases with no gene match: 6. Germline CDR1 GTSNPN, CDR2 SVGIG (reference sequence). The CDR3: CASKGQGATEAFF. CDR3 nucleotide sequence: TGTGCCAGCAAGGGACAGGGGGCTACTGAAGCTTTCTTT. The complete variable domain, with remaining parts taken from reference TRBV30 and TRBJ1-1, reads SQTIHQWPATLVQPVGSPLSLECTVEGTSNPNLYWYRQAAGRGLQLLFYSVGIGQISSEVPQNLSASRPQDRQFILSSKKLLLSDSGFYLCASKGQGATEAFFGQGTRLTVV.

This chain uses TRBV5-5 with TRBJ2-2, with D perhaps TRBD2 (5 bases). The germline V gene has CDR1 SGHKS and CDR2 YYEKEE (reference sequence). This CDR3 is 13 amino acids long. Trimming pared 0 bases from V and 8 bases from J, leaving 8 bases between. The CDR3 nucleotides read TGTGCCAGCAGCTTGGTACGGGGAGGGGAGCTGTTTTTT. Encoded protein: CASSLVRGGELFF.

The rearrangement joins TRBV7-2 to TRBJ2-4; TRBD1 matches 12 bases. After removal of 7 bases from V and 1 base from J, the junction contained 14 bases not matched to a gene. The CDR3 length is 19 residues. Germline lookup yields CDR1 SGHTA and CDR2 FQGNSA. CDR3 sequence (DNA): TGTGCCAGCACCTCCAGGGGGGACAGGGGGCGGTGGGCCAAAAACATTCAGTACTTC. Translated: CASTSRGDRGRWAKNIQYF.

This clone was counted only a few times. The chain uses TRBV7-8 and TRBJ1-5; D unresolved. The CDR3 spans 15 residues. The germline V and J ends were trimmed by 2 bases and 8 bases, with 16 bases remaining between them. Germline CDR1 is SGHVS and CDR2 is FQNEAQ. CDR3 residues: CASSLTGTNSEPQHF. The CDR3 nucleotides read TGTGCCAGCAGCTTAACGGGAACGAATTCTGAGCCCCAGCATTTT.

J is TRBJ1-2 and V is TRBV30; TRBD1 is a possible D gene (6 bases). Germline V CDR1 and CDR2: GTSNPN, SVGIG (reference sequence). V lost 2 bases to trimming and J lost 7 bases, with 14 bases between them. This CDR3 is 13 amino acids long. CDR3 region: CAWSTTGGSGYTF. CDR3 in DNA: TGTGCCTGGAGTACGACAGGAGGTAGTGGCTACACCTTC.

J is TRBJ2-3 and V is TRBV7-3, with 7 bases lining up with TRBD1. V trimming: 5 bases; J trimming: 2 bases; junction bases outside the gene matches: 10. The CDR3 runs 16 residues. Per germline, CDR1 SGHTA and CDR2 FQGTGA. This CDR3 reads CASSPITGVHTDTQYF. In DNA form, the CDR3 reads TGTGCCAGCAGCCCAATAACAGGGGTGCACACAGATACGCAGTATTTT.

The rearrangement links TRBV10-2 to TRBJ2-3; 7 positions agree with TRBD1. With V trimmed by 6 bases and J by 4 bases, 7 bases remained unmatched. The CDR3 extends over 14 amino acids. The germline V gene encodes CDR1 WSHSY and CDR2 SAAADI. In nucleotides, the CDR3 is TGCGCCAGCAGCGGGACAGAAGTATCAGATACGCAGTATTTT. It translates to CASSGTEVSDTQYF.

This chain links TRBV9 with TRBJ2-3; 16 bases match TRBD2. Germline V gene lookup returns CDR1 SGDLS and CDR2 YYNGEE. The CDR3 totals 18 residues. Trimming cost V 3 bases and J 0 bases; bases outside gene matches: 4. The CDR3 DNA follows: TGTGCCAGCAGCGAGGGACTAGCGGGGGGGCCGAGCACAGATACGCAGTATTTT. Protein: CASSEGLAGGPSTDTQYF.

The rearrangement joins TRBV29-1 to TRBJ1-1; D is undetermined. The CDR3 has 14 amino acids. The germline gives CDR1 SQVTM, CDR2 ANQGSEA. Between the trimmed V and J ends, which lost 3 bases and 3 bases, there was a span of 14 bases. CDR3 residues: CSVEMLSRDTEAFF. CDR3 sequence (DNA): TGCAGCGTTGAGATGCTGTCGAGGGACACTGAAGCTTTCTTT.

The chain employs TRBV6-1 and TRBJ2-3, with D possibly matching TRBD1 (5 bases). In germline, CDR1 is MNHNS, CDR2 SASEGT. This CDR3 region has 13 residues. Trimming took off 3 bases at V and 14 bases at J, with 18 bases between the two ends. CDR3: CASSELTGYRGYF. In DNA form, the CDR3 reads TGTGCCAGCAGTGAGCTAACAGGCTACCGTGGGTATTTT.

This clone was picked up one time. The junction and the germline gene differ at one end; a read error may be behind it. The V call is TRBV7-9, the J call TRBJ2-7, with no clear D. Germline-derived CDR1 and CDR2 are SEHNR and FQNEAQ (reference sequence). CDR3 length: 12 amino acids. In nucleotides, the CDR3 is TGTTCCAGCAGCTTAGTCACCTACGAGCAGTACTTC. The encoded protein is CSSSLVTYEQYF.

This sequence joins TRBV7-2 and TRBJ1-2; D may be TRBD1 (5 bases). Trimming removed 4 bases from V and 2 bases from J, with 17 bases in between. CDR3 length: 16 amino acids. Germline V gene data show CDR1 as SGHTA and CDR2 as FQGNSA. This chain's CDR3 is CASSYQGRSGNYGYTF. In DNA, the CDR3 is TGTGCCAGCAGCTATCAGGGCCGTAGCGGGAACTATGGCTACACCTTC.

As concerns this clone: Because the CDR3's place on the DNA is in doubt, the DNA is left out and the CDR3 is given as listed by TCRdb. The chain joins TRBV7-2 to TRBJ1-2; the D call in the table, TRBD1, was not verified against the DNA. Looked up from germline, CDR1 is SGHTA and CDR2 is FQGNSA. A total of 13 residues make up the CDR3, ends included. CDR3 region: CASSLVGQGAGRF.

V and J are TRBV5-4 and TRBJ2-7, with D maybe TRBD1 (8 bases). There are 15 residues in the CDR3. Germline V gene data show CDR1 as SGHNT and CDR2 as YYREEE (reference sequence). The V end was cut by 4 bases, the J end by 4 bases, with 18 bases between. CDR3 residues: CASSLGGTGRYEQYF. The CDR3 DNA follows: TGTGCCAGCAGCCTGGGAGGGACAGGAAGATACGAGCAGTACTTC.

The gene calls are TRBV4-2 and TRBJ2-1; TRBD2 agrees at 9 bases. V lost 4 bases, J lost 4 bases, and 11 bases stayed unmatched. This CDR3 region has 17 residues. Germline CDR1 and CDR2: LGHNA and YNFKEQ. Written as DNA, the CDR3 is TGTGCCAGCAGCCCTGATAGCGGGAGTGGGTATTACAATGAGCAGTTCTTC. This codes for CASSPDSGSGYYNEQFF.